This T cell receptor beta chain comes out of a study of shared clonotypes between healthy human individuals. Findings of the study overall: Exclusively blood specimens were collected; tissue repertoires likely differ. Generation probability values for non-shared clonotypes were lower than those for clonotypes shared by all four donors.

Sequencing used immunoSEQ multiplex PCR; TCRdb keeps in-frame clones, though not all of them. In the table there are about a million clones, roughly 80% of which are singletons. Germline assignment: CDR1 LNHNV and CDR2 YYDKDF (reference sequence). V lost 4 bases and J 0 bases, leaving 7 bases between the germline ends. The CDR3 spans 14 residues. Turning to this clone: Its target is unknown.

Sample: memory CD4+ T cells from PBMCs. The sample's subset: CD45RA-negative fraction. The TCR originated in a man between 18 and 35 years old in good health. Some clones in this sample may be carry-over from other donors' samples. This sequence joins TRBV15 and TRBJ1-5, with D unresolved. Here the CDR3 DNA reads TGTGCCACCAGCAAAGGGAATAGCAATCAGCCCCAGCATTTT. As protein: CATSKGNSNQPQHF.